A single sample gave rise to the 9 T cell receptor beta chains below, sequenced in a study of Ad26.COV2.S vaccination and SARS-CoV-2 variants. Treatment specified: 19 received Ad26.COV2.S at low or high dose, single or two shots; 5 received placebo; per-sample allocation not given. At day 63 after the first vaccine or placebo injection, samples were drawn. Measured with immunoSEQ multiplex PCR; TCRdb has only the in-frame clones, and not every one. The table lists 200,000 to 300,000 clones, around nine tenths of them singletons. Sequenced here: peripheral blood, sampled in a trial of Ad26.COV2.S vaccine versus placebo. These receptors were obtained from a person aged 18-65 years who received the Ad26.COV2.S COVID-19 vaccine or a placebo.

The genes are TRBV6-1 and TRBJ1-1, with D unresolved. The V gene's germline CDR1 is MNHNS and CDR2 SASEGT. The CDR3 sequence is 17 residues long. Trimming removed 0 bases from V and 3 bases from J, with 17 bases in between. CDR3 DNA: TGTGCCAGCAGTGAAGCGGAGGCACCGATTGGGGACACTGAAGCTTTCTTT. Translated, it gives CASSEAEAPIGDTEAFF.

The chain combines TRBV28 with TRBJ1-5, with D perhaps matching TRBD1 (6 bases). Trimming shortened V by 3 bases and J by 0 bases, and 15 bases separated the two germline ends. The germline CDR1 and CDR2 sequences are MDHEN and SYDVKM. The CDR3 consists of 17 residues. The CDR3 nucleotides read TGTGCCAGCAGTTTGGAAACCGGACAGTATAGCAATCAGCCCCAGCATTTT. Translated, it gives CASSLETGQYSNQPQHF.

V is TRBV29-1 and J is TRBJ2-2; D may correspond to TRBD1 or TRBD2 (5 bases each). V lost 3 bases and J lost 12, with 14 bases in between. This CDR3 spans 12 amino acids. CDR1 SQVTM and CDR2 ANQGSEA come from the germline V gene. The CDR3 loop is CSVEVIPGQLFF. Here the CDR3 DNA reads TGCAGCGTTGAGGTGATACCGGGGCAGCTGTTTTTT.

This clone showed up just once. This rearrangement joins TRBV18 to TRBJ1-1; D is undetermined. Between the trimmed V and J ends, which lost 2 bases and 2 bases, there was a span of 3 bases. Germline CDR1 reads KGHSH; CDR2 reads LQKENI. The CDR3 is made up of 12 amino acids. The CDR3 coding sequence is TGTGCCAGCTCACCAAAAAACACTGAAGCTTTCTTT. This gives the protein CASSPKNTEAFF.

The chain carries TRBV7-2 and TRBJ1-5; weak D call: TRBD1 (6 bases). Trimming removed 5 bases at V and 4 bases at J, with 15 bases between. CDR1 and CDR2 from the germline V gene are SGHTA and FQGNSA. CDR3 length: 15 residues. CDR3 coding DNA: TGTGCCAGCAGCACCGGGACACTGACTAATCAGCCCCAGCATTTT. Encoded protein: CASSTGTLTNQPQHF.

The V and J genes are TRBV6-6 and TRBJ2-1; no definite D call. This CDR3 comprises 15 residues. Germline V gene data show CDR1 as MNHNY and CDR2 as SVGAGI (reference sequence). Between the trimmed V and J ends, which lost 2 bases and 3 bases, there was a span of 11 bases. The CDR3 loop reads CASSYGPGNYNEQFF. CDR3 DNA sequence: TGTGCCAGCAGTTACGGGCCAGGCAACTACAATGAGCAGTTCTTC.

The chain joins TRBV18 to TRBJ2-5; 11 nucleotides agree with TRBD1. The J segment lost 2 bases and the V segment lost 3 bases, leaving 8 bases of the junction unmatched. Germline CDR1 reads KGHSH; CDR2 reads LQKENI. CDR3 length equals 17 residues. The CDR3 loop reads CASSPTGTGGAQETQYF. CDR3 coding DNA: TGTGCCAGCTCACCTACCGGGACAGGGGGGGCTCAAGAGACCCAGTACTTC.

This chain joins TRBV10-2 and TRBJ1-2, with D possibly TRBD1 on 5 matching bases. Trimming cost V 6 bases and J 5 bases, with 10 bases left between them. Germline-derived CDR1 and CDR2 are WSHSY and SAAADI. CDR3 length equals 12 residues. The CDR3 here is CASRSGTYGYTF. The CDR3 coding sequence is TGCGCCAGCAGGTCCGGGACTTATGGCTACACCTTC.

The V gene is TRBV7-9, the J gene TRBJ2-7, with D unresolved. CDR1 is SEHNR and CDR2 is FQNEAQ in the germline V gene (reference sequence). This CDR3 is built from 14 residues. V lost 11 bases to trimming and J lost 0 bases, with 17 bases between them. CDR3 DNA sequence: TGTGCCTATAGTGGGCCGAAGAGCTCCTACGAGCAGTACTTC. Its translation is CAYSGPKSSYEQYF.